This T cell receptor beta chain was identified in a study of T cell responses to AZD1222 COVID-19 vaccine. Produced via immunoSEQ multiplex PCR; TCRdb's table is partial and in-frame only. Of fewer than 150,000 clones in the sample, roughly 80% were seen once. Study-level findings and limits: Increases in Spike-specific TCR breadth and depth were seen after two AZD1222 doses. It was only after the peak T cell response that any repertoires were sampled. Possibly, clonal diversity was underestimated; donors were largely white British and included more females.

The length of the CDR3 is 15 residues. Germline V gene lookup returns CDR1 SGHNT and CDR2 YYREEE (reference sequence). Trimming took 2 bases from V and 2 from J, leaving 13 bases between them. Remarks on this clone: The antigen is unknown.

The chain couples TRBV5-4 to TRBJ1-1; weak D call: TRBD1 (6 bases). The material sequenced was peripheral blood, taken on day 0 of AZD1222 vaccination. This sequence was found in an adult in good health. The CDR3 region has the DNA TGTGCCAGCAGCTTCGGACAGCGGGTTAACACTGAAGCTTTCTTT. This gives the protein CASSFGQRVNTEAFF.